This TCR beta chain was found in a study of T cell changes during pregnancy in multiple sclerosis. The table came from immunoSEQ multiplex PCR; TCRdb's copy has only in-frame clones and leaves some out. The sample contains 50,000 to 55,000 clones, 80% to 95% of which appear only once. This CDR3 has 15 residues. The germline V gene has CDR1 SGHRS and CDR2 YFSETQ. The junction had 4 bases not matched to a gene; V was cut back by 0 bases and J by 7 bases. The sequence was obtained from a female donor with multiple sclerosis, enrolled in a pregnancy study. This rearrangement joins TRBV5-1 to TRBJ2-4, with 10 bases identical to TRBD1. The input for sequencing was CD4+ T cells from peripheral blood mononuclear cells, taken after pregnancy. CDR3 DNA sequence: TGCGCCAGCAGCTTGGGGGACAGGGGAGGGAACATTCAGTACTTC. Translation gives CASSLGDRGGNIQYF.